Listed below are T cell receptor beta chains from one sample, sequenced in a study of T cell responses to AZD1222 COVID-19 vaccine. Sequencing used immunoSEQ multiplex PCR; TCRdb keeps in-frame clones, though not all of them. The top ten clones hold roughly 4% of a sample with 140,000 or so clones, about 90% of them seen once. Source: peripheral blood, taken 28 days after the second AZD1222 dose. All receptors derive from an adult who received the AZD1222 COVID-19 vaccine. The CDR3 runs from the conserved cysteine through the conserved F or W.

TRBV11-3 | 13 | CASSLVATGELFF
TRBV7-8 | 13 | CASSRDRTDTQYF
TRBV4-2 | 18 | CASSQGLAGGPSTDTQYF
TRBV6-6 | 15 | CASSSKGTGGSPLHF
TRBV6-2/TRBV6-3 | 15 | CASSWRGDGDQPQHF
TRBV18 | 12 | CASSPLVSGYTF
TRBV4-1 | 15 | CASSHHLTGVYEQYF
TRBV9 | 14 | CASSVAGLPYEQYF
TRBV11-1 | 14 | CASSFQPGGEKLFF
TRBV29-1 | 12 | CSVSGSGGTQYF
TRBV7-9 | 17 | CASSLARSQGMGYGYTF
TRBV21-1 | 14 | CASSRPTGMNEQFF
TRBV18 | 15 | CASSPSPDRVYEQYF
TRBV3-1/TRBV3-2 | 14 | CASRNWTGDYGYTF
TRBV5-8 | 13 | CASSSGIGQPQHF
TRBV5-1 | 13 | CASRDFNNYEQYF
TRBV6-5 | 14 | CASSYLRTNQPQHF
TRBV5-1 | 13 | CASSLGDYNEQFF
TRBV5-1 | 15 | CASSNGLAGAYEQYF
TRBV6-5 | 15 | CASSLTQGFYNEQFF
TRBV19 | 16 | CASTGLSTLSNQPQHF
TRBV3-1/TRBV3-2 | 15 | CASSLDGTGVETQYF
TRBV9 | 13 | CASSVEGDTEAFF
TRBV19 | 14 | CASAGWPNTGELFF
TRBV7-9 | 12 | CASSLVGNEAFF
TRBV29-1 | 14 | CSVEDTGAAETQYF
TRBV5-1 | 13 | CASSWYQNEKLFF
TRBV7-3 | 16 | CASSPARGAPYNEQFF
TRBV7-7 | 15 | CASSSTSGRGDEQFF
TRBV5-6 | 14 | CASSFGLENQPQHF
TRBV27 | 14 | CASSLGTSGYVQYF
TRBV11-2 | 14 | CASSLAGGPDTQYF
TRBV5-1 | 16 | CASSPLISGGAETQYF
TRBV9 | 13 | CASSLRGLNEQFF
TRBV5-6 | 16 | CASRGTYWTGGGGYTF
TRBV19 | 14 | CASSANRGVHEQFF
TRBV7-2 | 14 | CASSLGSSSEGTNF